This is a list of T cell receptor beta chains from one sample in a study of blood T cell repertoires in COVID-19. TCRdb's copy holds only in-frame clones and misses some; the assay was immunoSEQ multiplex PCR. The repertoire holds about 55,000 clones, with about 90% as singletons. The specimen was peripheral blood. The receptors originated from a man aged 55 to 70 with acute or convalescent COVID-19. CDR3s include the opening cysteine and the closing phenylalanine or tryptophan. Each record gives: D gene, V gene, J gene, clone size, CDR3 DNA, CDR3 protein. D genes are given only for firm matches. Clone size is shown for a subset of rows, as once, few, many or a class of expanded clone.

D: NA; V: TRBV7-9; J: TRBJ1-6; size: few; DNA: TGTGCCAGCAGCTATCCAGGGAGGCCCCTCCACTTT; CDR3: CASSYPGRPLHF
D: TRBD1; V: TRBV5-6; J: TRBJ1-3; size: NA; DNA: TGTGCCAGCAGCTCGACAGGGGGAAACACCATATATTTT; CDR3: CASSSTGGNTIYF
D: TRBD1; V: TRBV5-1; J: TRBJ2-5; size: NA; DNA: TGCGCCAGCAGCTTTGAGACGACAGGGGGCCGAGAGACCCAGTACTTC; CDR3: CASSFETTGGRETQYF
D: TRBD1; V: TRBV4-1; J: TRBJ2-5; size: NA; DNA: TGCGCCAGCACCACCAAGATACAGACAGGGGGAAATTTGGAGACCCAGTACTTC; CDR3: CASTTKIQTGGNLETQYF
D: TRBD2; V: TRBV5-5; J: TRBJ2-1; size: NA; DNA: TGTGCCAGCAGCCCGCGACTAGCGGGAGGGTCCTACAATGAGCAGTTCTTC; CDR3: CASSPRLAGGSYNEQFF
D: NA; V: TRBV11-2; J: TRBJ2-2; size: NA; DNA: TGTGCCAGCAGCTTAGGGCAGAAAATCGGGGAGCTGTTTTTT; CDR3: CASSLGQKIGELFF
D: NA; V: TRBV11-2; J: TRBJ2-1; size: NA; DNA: TGTGCCAGCAGCTTAGAAGGGGGAGCGCTTTCTGAGCAGTTCTTC; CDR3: CASSLEGGALSEQFF
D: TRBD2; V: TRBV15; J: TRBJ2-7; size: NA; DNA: TGTGCCACCAGCAGAGGCCTGGGACTAGCGGGAGTCGAGCAGTACTTC; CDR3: CATSRGLGLAGVEQYF
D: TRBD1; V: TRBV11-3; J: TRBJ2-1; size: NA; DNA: TGTGCCAGCAGTCGGGACAGGGGGCGGAATGAGCAGTTCTTC; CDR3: CASSRDRGRNEQFF
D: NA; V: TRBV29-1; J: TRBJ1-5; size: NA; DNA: TGCAGCGTTGATTACGGTCCCGGGCAGCCCCAGCATTTT; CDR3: CSVDYGPGQPQHF
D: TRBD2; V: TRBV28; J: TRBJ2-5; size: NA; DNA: TGTGCCAGCAGTAGACTAGCCGGAGGGGCAGAGACCCAGTACTTC; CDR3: CASSRLAGGAETQYF
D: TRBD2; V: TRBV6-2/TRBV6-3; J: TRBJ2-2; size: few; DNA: TGTGCCAGCAGTTCTAGCGGGAGTTTCACCGGGGAGCTGTTTTTT; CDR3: CASSSSGSFTGELFF
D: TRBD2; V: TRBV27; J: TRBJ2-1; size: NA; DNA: TGTGCCAGCAGTTCCACGGGGACTAGCGGACAAATTATCTCCTACAATGAGCAGTTCTTC; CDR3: CASSSTGTSGQIISYNEQFF
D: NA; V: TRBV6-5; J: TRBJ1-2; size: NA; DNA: TGTGCCAGCAGCCAGCTAGCTCACTATGGCTACACCTTC; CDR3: CASSQLAHYGYTF
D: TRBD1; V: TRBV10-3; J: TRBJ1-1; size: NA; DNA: TGTGCCATCAGTGGGACAGGGAATGGGAACACTGAAGCTTTCTTT; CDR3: CAISGTGNGNTEAFF
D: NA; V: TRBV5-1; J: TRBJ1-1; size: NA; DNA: TGCGCCAGCAGCTTGGTGAGGGAGGACACTGAAGCTTTCTTT; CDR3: CASSLVREDTEAFF
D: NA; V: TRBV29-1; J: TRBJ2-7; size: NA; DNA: TGCAGCGTTGAAGATCATCGCGAGGGCGAGCAGTACTTC; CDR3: CSVEDHREGEQYF
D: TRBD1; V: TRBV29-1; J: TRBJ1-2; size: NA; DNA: TGCAGCGTGGATACGCGGACAGGACGAAACCTATGG; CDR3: CSVDTRTGRNLW
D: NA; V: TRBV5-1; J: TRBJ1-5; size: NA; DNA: TGCGCCAGCAGCCACAATGGGAGGGACCAGCCCCAGCATTTT; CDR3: CASSHNGRDQPQHF
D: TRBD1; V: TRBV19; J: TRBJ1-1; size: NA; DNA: TGTGCCAGTAGACCGGGACAGGGGCGTCACACTGAAGCTTTCTTT; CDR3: CASRPGQGRHTEAFF
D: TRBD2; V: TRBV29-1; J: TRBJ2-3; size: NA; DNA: TGCAGCGTCCGTGGCGGGAGGGGAGATACGCAGTATTTT; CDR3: CSVRGGRGDTQYF
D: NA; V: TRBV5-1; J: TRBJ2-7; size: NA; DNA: TGCGCCAGCAGCTTGAACGGTGGCGAGCAGTACTTC; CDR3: CASSLNGGEQYF
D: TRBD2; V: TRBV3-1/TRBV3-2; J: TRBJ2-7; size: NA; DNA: TGTGCCAGCAGCCAAGAAGCGGGAGTATTGAACGAGCAGTACTTC; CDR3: CASSQEAGVLNEQYF
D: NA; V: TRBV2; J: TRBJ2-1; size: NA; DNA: TGTGCCAGCAGTGACAGGGTAACCTACAATGAGCAGTTCTTC; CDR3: CASSDRVTYNEQFF
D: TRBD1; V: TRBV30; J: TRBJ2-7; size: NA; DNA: TGTGCCTGGATTCAACAGGGACAGGGATTCTACGAGCAGTACTTC; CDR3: CAWIQQGQGFYEQYF
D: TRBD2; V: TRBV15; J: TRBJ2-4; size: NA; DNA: TGTGCCACCAGCAGAGATAGAGGTAGCGGGGTTCTTCAGTACTTC; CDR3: CATSRDRGSGVLQYF
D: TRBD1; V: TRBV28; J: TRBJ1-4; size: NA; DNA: TGTGCCAGCGGAACGACAGGGGGCCGTGAAAAACTGTTTTTT; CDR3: CASGTTGGREKLFF
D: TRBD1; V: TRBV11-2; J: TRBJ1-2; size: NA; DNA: TGTGCCAGCAGCTGGACAGGGACGGCGCCCACCTTC; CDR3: CASSWTGTAPTF
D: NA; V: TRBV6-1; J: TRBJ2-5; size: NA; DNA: TGTGCCAGCAGTGATGACGGGGGATCCGCGGTATTGTCCCAGTACTTC; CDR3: CASSDDGGSAVLSQYF
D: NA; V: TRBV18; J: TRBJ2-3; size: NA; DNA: TGTGCCAGCTCACCACTTCGGGGCACAGATACGCAGTATTTT; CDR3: CASSPLRGTDTQYF
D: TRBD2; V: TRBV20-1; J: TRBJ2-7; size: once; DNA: TGCAGTGCTAGTCTCGGGACTAGCGGGTTTGGGGAGCAGTACTTC; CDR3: CSASLGTSGFGEQYF
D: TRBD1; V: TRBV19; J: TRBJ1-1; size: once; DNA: TGTGCCAGTACCGGACAGGGGTTTGGGGCTGAAGCTTTCTTT; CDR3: CASTGQGFGAEAFF
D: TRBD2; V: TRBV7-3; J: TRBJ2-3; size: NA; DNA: TGTGCCAGCAGCCCCGACCCGGGACTAGAGCAGTATTTT; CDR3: CASSPDPGLEQYF
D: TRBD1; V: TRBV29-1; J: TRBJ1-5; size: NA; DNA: TGCAGCGTGGGAGACAGGGTTGATCAGCCCCAGCATTTT; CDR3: CSVGDRVDQPQHF
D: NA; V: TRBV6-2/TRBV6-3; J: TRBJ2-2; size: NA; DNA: TGTGCCAGCAGTTACCCCGAGATCTCCGGGGAGCTGTTTTTT; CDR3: CASSYPEISGELFF
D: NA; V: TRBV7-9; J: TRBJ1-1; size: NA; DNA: TGTGCCAGCAGCCCACGGGGGAATAGGGTGAACACTGAAGCTTTCTTT; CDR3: CASSPRGNRVNTEAFF
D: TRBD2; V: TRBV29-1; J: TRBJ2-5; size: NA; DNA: TGCAGCCTGACTAGCGGGAGTGAGACCCAGTACTTC; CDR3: CSLTSGSETQYF
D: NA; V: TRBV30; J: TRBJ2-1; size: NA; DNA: TGTGCCTGGACAGGTACGATTACCTACAATGAGCAGTTCTTC; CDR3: CAWTGTITYNEQFF
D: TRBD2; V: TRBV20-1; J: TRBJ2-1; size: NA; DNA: TGCAGTGCTAGCGGGGGGTCGGAGCAGTTCTTC; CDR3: CSASGGSEQFF
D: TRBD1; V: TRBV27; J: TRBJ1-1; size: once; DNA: TGTGCCAGCAGACAAGACAGGGGGATGACTGAAGCTTTCTTT; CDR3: CASRQDRGMTEAFF
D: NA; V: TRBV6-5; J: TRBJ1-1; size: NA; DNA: TGTGCCAGCAGTTACCCCCCTCAGGGCGAAAACACTGAAGCTTTCTTT; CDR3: CASSYPPQGENTEAFF
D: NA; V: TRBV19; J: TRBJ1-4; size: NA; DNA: TGTGCCAGTAGTCCCCCGACAGGAGCAACTAATGAAAAACTGTTTTTT; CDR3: CASSPPTGATNEKLFF